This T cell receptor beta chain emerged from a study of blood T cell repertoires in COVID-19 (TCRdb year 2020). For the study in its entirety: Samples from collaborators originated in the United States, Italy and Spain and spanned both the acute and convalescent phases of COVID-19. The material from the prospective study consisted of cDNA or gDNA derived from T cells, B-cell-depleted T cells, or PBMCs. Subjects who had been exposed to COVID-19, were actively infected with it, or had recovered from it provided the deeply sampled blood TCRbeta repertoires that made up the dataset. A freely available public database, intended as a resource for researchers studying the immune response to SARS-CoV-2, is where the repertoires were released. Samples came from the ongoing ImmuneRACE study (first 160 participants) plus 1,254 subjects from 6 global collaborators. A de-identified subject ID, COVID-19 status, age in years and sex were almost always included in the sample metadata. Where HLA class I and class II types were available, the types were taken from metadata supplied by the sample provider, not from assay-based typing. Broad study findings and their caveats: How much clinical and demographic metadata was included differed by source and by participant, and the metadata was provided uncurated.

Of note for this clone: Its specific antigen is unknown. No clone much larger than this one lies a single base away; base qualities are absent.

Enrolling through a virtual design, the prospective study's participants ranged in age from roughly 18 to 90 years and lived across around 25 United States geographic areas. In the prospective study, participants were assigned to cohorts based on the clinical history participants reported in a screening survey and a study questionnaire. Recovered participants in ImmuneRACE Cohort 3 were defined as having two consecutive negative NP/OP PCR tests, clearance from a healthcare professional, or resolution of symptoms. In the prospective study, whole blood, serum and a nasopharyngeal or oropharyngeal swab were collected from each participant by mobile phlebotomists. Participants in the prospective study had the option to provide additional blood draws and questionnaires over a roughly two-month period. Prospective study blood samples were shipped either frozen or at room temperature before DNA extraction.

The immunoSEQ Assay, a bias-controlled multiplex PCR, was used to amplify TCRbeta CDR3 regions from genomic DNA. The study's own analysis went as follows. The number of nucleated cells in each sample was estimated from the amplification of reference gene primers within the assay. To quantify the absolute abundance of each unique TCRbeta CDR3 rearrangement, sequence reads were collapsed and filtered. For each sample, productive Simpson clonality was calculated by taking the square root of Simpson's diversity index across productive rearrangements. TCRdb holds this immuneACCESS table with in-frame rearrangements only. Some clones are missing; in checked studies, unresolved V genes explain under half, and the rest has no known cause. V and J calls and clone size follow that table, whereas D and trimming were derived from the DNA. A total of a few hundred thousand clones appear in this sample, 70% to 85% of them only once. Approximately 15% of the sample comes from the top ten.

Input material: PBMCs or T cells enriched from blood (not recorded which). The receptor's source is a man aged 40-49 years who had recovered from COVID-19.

The CDR3 here reads CASSPTGGGYGYTF. The DNA reads TGTGCCAGCAGCCCTACAGGGGGCGGGTATGGCTACACCTTC. This receptor chain uses TRBV7-2 and TRBJ1-2, with TRBD1 identical over 9 junction bases. Germline trimming amounts to 5 bases on V and 5 bases on J, with 6 as the count of junction bases outside the gene matches. The CDR3 has 14 amino acids, counting the end cysteine and phenylalanine. The read is trimmed to its CDR3 DNA, 42 bases read in frame from base 1. CDR1 and CDR2 (SGHTA, FQGNSA) derive from the germline V gene.